This TCR beta chain was captured in a study of T cell repertoires in cytomegalovirus infection. TCRdb re-called the reads with MiXCR, one entry per CDR3 protein. The sample records some 400,000 distinct CDR3 sequences, about a third being singletons. This clonotype was observed a single time. Trimming left V 6 bases short and J 6 bases short, with 17 bases between. Germline-derived CDR1 and CDR2 are SGHTA and FQGNSA. The CDR3 runs to 14 residues. The sequenced sample consisted of PBMCs. This TCR was sampled from a human donor in good health (CMV status not recorded). Some clones in this sample may be carry-over from other donors' samples. V usage is TRBV7-2 and J usage is TRBJ1-1, with D perhaps TRBD1 (6 bases). In nucleotides, the CDR3 is TGTGCCAGCAGTGACAGGCCCAAAGGCGCTGAAGCTTTCTTT. It specifies CASSDRPKGAEAFF.